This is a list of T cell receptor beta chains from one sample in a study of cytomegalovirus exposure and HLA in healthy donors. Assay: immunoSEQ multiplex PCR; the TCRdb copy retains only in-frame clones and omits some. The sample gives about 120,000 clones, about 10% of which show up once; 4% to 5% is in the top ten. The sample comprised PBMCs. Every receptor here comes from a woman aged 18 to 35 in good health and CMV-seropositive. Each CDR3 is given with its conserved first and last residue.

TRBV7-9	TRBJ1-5	CASSTHLDSNQPQHF
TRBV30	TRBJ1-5	CAWSLGTGLGNQPQHF
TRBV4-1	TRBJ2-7	CASSQVLLAIADLPYEQYF
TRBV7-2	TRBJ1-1	CASSRQNTEAFF
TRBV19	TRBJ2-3	CASSMASTDTQYF
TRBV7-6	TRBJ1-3	CASSPRDREDTIYF
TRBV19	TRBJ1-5	CASQITPQLSSNQPQHF
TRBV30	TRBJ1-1	CAWSAQKGTEAFF
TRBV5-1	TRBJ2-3	CASSFTVHPRLAGTDTQYF
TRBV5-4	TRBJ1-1	CASSLAGGGGNTEAFF
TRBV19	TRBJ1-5	CASSMEGVNQPQHF
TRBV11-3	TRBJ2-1	CASSLDLGGLYNEQFF
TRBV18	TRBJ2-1	CASSPGGNNEQFF
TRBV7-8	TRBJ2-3	CASSSTPGTGGTQYF
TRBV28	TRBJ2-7	CASSLRTGGYEQYF
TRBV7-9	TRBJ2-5	CASSLGGRETQYF
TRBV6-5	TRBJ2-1	CASSNTGINNEQFF
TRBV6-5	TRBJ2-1	CASSRQDRVQFF
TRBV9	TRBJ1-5	CASSVGTGLNQPQHF
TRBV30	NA	CAWSFSYEQYF
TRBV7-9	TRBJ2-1	CASSLGRDFYNEQFF
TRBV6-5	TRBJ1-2	CASSYGPAGARGYTF
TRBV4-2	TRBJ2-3	CASSQVPGGRTDTQYF